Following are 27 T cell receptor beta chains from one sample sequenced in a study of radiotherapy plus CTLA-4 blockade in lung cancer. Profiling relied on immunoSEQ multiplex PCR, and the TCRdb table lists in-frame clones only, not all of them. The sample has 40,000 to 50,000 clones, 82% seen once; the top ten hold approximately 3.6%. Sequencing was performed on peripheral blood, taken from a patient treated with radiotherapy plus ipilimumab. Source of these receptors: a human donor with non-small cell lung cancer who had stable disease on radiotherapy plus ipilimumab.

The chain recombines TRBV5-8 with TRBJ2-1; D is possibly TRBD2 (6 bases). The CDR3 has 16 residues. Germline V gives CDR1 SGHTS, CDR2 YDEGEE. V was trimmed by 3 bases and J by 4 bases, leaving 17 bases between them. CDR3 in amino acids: CASSSTGTLAYNEQFF. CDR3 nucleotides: TGTGCCAGCAGCTCAACCGGGACTCTGGCTTACAATGAGCAGTTCTTC.

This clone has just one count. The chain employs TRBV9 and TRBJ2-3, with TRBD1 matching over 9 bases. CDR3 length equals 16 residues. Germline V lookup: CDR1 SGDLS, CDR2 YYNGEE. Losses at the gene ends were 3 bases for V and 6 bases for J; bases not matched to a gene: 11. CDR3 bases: TGTGCCAGCAGCGCACGCCTACAGGGGGCCCGCGATACGCAGTATTTT. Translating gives CASSARLQGARDTQYF.

CDR3 in amino acids: CASSVRSNTEAFF. In nucleotides, the CDR3 is TGTGCCAGCAGTGTTCGGTCGAACACTGAAGCTTTCTTT. The genes are TRBV6-4 and TRBJ1-1; D ambiguous. The germline V gene has CDR1 MRHNA and CDR2 SNTAGT. V was clipped by 4 bases and J by 1 base, with 7 bases between them. This CDR3 contains 13 residues.

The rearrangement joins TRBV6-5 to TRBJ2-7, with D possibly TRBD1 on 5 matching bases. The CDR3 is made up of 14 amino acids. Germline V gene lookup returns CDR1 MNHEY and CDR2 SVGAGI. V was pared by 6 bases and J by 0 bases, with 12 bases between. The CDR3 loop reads CASRPPTASYEQYF. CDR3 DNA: TGTGCCAGCAGGCCTCCGACAGCCTCCTACGAGCAGTACTTC.

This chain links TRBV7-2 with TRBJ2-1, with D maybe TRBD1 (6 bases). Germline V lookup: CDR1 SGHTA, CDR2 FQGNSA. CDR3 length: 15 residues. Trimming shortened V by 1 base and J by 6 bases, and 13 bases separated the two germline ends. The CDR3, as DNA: TGTGCCAGCAGCTTAGGGGGGCTGCTGGGCAATGAGCAGTTCTTC. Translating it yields CASSLGGLLGNEQFF.

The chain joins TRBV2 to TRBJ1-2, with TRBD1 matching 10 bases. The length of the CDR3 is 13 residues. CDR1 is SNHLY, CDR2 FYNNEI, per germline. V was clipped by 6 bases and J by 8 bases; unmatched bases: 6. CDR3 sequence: CASRHETGGGYTF. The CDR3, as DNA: TGTGCCAGCAGACACGAGACAGGGGGCGGCTACACCTTC.

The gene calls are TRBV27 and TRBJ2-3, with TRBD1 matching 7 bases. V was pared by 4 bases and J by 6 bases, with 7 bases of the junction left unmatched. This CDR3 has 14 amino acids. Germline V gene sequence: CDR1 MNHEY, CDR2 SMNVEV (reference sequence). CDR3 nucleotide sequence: TGTGCCAGCAGTTATAGCGTCAGGGGGGATACGCAGTATTTT. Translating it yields CASSYSVRGDTQYF.

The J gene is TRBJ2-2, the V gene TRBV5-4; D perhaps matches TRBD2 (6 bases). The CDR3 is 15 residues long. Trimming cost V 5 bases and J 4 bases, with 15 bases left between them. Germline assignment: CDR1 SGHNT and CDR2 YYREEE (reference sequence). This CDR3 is CASRQAGTGTGELFF. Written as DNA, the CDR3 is TGTGCCAGCAGGCAGGCGGGAACGGGCACCGGGGAGCTGTTTTTT.

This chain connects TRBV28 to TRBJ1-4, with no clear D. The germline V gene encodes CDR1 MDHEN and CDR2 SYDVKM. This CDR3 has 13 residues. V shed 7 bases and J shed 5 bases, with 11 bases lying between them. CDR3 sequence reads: CASNDNTNEKLFF. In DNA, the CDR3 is TGTGCCAGCAATGATAACACCAATGAAAAACTGTTTTTT.

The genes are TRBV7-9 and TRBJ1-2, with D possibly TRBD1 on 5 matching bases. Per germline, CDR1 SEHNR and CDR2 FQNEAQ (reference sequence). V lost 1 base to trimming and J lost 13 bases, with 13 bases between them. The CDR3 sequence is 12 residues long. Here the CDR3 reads CASSLETEAATF. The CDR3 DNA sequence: TGTGCCAGCAGCTTAGAGACAGAGGCCGCCACCTTC. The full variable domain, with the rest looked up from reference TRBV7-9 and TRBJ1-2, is DTGVSQNPRHKITKRGQNVTFRCDPISEHNRLYWYRQTLGQGPEFLTYFQNEAQLEKSRLLSDRFSAERPKGSFSTLEIQRTEQGDSAMYLCASSLETEAATFGSGTRLTVV.

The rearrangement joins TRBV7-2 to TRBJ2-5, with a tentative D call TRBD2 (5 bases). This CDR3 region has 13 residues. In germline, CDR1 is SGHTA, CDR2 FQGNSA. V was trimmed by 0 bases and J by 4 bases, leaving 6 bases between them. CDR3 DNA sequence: TGTGCCAGCAGCTTAGCGGGGAGAGAGACCCAGTACTTC. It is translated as CASSLAGRETQYF.

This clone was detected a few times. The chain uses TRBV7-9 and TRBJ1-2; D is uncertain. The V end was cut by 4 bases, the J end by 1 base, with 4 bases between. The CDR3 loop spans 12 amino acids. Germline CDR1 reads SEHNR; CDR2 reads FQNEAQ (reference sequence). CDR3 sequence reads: CASSSSNYGYTF. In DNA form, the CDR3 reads TGTGCCAGCAGCTCCAGTAACTATGGCTACACCTTC.

CDR3 amino acids: CASSLNPQTVTVLTQYF. Written as DNA, the CDR3 is TGTGCCAGCAGTTTAAACCCCCAGACAGTTACCGTGTTGACCCAGTACTTC. The genes are TRBV28 and TRBJ2-5; a possible D gene is TRBD1 (5 bases). This CDR3 has 17 residues. V was cut by 2 bases and J by 7 bases, with 23 bases left in between. Germline CDR1 is MDHEN and CDR2 is SYDVKM.

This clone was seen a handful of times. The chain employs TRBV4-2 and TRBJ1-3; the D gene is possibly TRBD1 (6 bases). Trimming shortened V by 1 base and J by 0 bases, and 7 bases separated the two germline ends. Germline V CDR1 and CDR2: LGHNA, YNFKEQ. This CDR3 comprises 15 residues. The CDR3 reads CASSQVGGSGNTIYF. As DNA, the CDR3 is TGTGCCAGCAGCCAAGTAGGGGGCTCTGGAAACACCATATATTTT.

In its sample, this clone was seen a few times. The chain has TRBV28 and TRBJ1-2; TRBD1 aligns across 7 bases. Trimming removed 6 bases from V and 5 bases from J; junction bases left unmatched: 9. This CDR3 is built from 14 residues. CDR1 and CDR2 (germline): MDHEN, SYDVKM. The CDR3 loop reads CASSPPGQIYGYTF. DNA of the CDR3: TGTGCCAGCAGCCCCCCGGGACAGATTTATGGCTACACCTTC.

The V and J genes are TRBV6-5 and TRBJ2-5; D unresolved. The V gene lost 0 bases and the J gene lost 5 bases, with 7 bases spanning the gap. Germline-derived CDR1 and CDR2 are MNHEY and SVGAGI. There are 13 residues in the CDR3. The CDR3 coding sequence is TGTGCCAGCAGTTACTCTGTTTCTGAGACCCAGTACTTC. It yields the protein CASSYSVSETQYF.

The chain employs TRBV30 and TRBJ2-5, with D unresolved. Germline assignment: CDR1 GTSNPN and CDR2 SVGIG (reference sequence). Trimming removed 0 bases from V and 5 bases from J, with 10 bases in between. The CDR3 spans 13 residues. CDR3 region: CAWSVLNWETQYF. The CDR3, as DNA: TGTGCCTGGAGTGTACTAAATTGGGAGACCCAGTACTTC. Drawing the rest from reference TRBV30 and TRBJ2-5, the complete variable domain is SQTIHQWPATLVQPVGSPLSLECTVEGTSNPNLYWYRQAAGRGLQLLFYSVGIGQISSEVPQNLSASRPQDRQFILSSKKLLLSDSGFYLCAWSVLNWETQYFGPGTRLLVL.

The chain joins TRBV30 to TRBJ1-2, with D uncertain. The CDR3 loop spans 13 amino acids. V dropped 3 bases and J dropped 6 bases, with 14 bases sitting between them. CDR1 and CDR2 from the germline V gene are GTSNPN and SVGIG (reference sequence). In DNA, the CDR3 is TGTGCCTGGAGGACTAGGGAGGTCGATGGCTACACCTTC. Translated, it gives CAWRTREVDGYTF. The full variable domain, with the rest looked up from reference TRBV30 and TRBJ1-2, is SQTIHQWPATLVQPVGSPLSLECTVEGTSNPNLYWYRQAAGRGLQLLFYSVGIGQISSEVPQNLSASRPQDRQFILSSKKLLLSDSGFYLCAWRTREVDGYTFGSGTRLTVV.

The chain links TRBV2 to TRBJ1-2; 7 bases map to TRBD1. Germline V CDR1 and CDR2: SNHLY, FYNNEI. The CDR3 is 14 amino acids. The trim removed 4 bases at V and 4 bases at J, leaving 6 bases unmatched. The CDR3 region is CASSVEGASYGYTF. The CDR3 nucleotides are TGTGCCAGCAGTGTTGAGGGGGCGAGCTATGGCTACACCTTC.

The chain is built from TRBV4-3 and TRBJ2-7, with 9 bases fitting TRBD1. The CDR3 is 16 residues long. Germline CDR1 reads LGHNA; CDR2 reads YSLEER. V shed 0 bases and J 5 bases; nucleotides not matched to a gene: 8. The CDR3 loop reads CASSQEGYRGLHEQYF. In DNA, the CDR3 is TGCGCCAGCAGCCAAGAGGGCTACAGGGGGCTCCACGAGCAGTACTTC.

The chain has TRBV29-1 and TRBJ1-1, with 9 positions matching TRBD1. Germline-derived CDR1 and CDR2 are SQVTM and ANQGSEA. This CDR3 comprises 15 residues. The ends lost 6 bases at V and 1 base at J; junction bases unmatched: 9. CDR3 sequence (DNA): TGCAGCGTCCAAAGACAGGGGGGGAAGAACACTGAAGCTTTCTTT. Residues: CSVQRQGGKNTEAFF.

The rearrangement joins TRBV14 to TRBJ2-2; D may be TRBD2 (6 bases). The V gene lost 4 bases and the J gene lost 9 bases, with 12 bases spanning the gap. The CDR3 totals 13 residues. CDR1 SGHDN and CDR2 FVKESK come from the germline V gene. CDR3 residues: CASSPRAGWELFF. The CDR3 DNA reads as TGTGCCAGCAGCCCCCGAGCGGGCTGGGAGCTGTTTTTT.

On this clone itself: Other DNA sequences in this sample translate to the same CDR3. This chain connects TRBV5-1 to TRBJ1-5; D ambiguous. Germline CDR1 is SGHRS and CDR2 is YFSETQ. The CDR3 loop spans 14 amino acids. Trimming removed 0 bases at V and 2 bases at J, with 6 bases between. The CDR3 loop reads CASSLAGGNQPQHF. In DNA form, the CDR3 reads TGCGCCAGCAGCTTGGCCGGAGGCAATCAGCCCCAGCATTTT. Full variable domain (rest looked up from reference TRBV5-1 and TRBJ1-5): KAGVTQTPRYLIKTRGQQVTLSCSPISGHRSVSWYQQTPGQGLQFLFEYFSETQRNKGNFPGRFSGRQFSNSRSEMNVSTLELGDSALYLCASSLAGGNQPQHFGDGTRLSIL.

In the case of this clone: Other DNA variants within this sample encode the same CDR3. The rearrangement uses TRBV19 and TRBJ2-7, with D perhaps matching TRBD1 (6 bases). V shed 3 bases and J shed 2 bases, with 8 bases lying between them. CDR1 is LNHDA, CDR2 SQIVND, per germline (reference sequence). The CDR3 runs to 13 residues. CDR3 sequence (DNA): TGTGCCAGTAGTATCTCAGGGGCCTACGAGCAGTACTTC. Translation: CASSISGAYEQYF.

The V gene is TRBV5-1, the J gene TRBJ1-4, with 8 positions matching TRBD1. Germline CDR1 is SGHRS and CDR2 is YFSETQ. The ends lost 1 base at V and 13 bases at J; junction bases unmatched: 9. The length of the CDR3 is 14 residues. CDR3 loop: CASSLSQGAMGLFF. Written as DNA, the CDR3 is TGCGCCAGCAGCTTGAGCCAGGGGGCGATGGGACTGTTTTTT.

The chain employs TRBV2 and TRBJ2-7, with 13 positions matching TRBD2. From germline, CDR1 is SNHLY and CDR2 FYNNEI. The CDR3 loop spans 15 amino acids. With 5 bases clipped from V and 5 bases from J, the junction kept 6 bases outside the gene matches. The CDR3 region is CASSPRTSGSHEQYF. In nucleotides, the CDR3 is TGTGCCAGCAGTCCCCGGACTAGCGGGAGCCACGAGCAGTACTTC.

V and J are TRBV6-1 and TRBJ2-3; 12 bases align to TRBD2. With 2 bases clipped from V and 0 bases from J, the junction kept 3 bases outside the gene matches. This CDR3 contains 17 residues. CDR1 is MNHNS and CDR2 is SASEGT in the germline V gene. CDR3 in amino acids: CASSELAGGPSTDTQYF. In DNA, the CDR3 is TGTGCCAGCAGTGAACTAGCGGGAGGGCCTAGCACAGATACGCAGTATTTT.